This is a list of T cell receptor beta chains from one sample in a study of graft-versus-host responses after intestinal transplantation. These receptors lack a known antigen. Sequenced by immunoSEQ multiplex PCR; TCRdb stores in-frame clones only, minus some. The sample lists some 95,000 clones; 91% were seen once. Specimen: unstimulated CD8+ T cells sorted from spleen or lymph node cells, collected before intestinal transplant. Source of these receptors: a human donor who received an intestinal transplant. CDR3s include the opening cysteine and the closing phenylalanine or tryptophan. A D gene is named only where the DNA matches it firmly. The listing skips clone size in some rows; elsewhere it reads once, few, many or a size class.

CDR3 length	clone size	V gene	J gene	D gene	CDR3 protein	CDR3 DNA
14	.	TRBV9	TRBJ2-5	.	CASSGQGGRETQYF	TGTGCCAGCAGCGGACAGGGCGGGAGGGAGACCCAGTACTTC
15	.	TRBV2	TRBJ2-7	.	CASTLTGEAGYEQYF	TGTGCCAGCACCTTGACTGGGGAGGCGGGCTACGAGCAGTACTTC
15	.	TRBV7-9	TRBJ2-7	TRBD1	CASSRGQGGSYEQYF	TGTGCCAGCAGCCGCGGACAGGGGGGCTCCTACGAGCAGTACTTC
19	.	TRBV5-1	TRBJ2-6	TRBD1	CASSLYDRGRLSGANVLTF	TGCGCCAGCAGCTTATACGACAGGGGGCGACTATCTGGGGCCAACGTCCTGACTTTC
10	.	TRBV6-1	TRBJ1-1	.	CASTGRKAFF	TGTGCCAGCACAGGGAGGAAGGCTTTCTTT
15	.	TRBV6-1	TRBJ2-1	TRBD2	CASLVGGGLTREQFF	TGTGCCAGCCTAGTGGGCGGGGGATTGACCAGGGAGCAGTTCTTC
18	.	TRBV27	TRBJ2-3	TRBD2	CASSLNGGRVGVTDTQYF	TGTGCCAGCAGTTTAAACGGCGGGAGGGTGGGGGTGACAGATACGCAGTATTTT
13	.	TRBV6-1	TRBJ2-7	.	CASSDSGWYEQYF	TGTGCCAGCAGTGATTCAGGGTGGTACGAGCAGTACTTC
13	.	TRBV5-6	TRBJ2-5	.	CASSVANQETQYF	TGTGCCAGCAGCGTGGCTAACCAAGAGACCCAGTACTTC
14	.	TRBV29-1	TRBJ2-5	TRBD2	CSVELAGGTETQYF	TGCAGCGTTGAACTAGCGGGGGGGACGGAGACCCAGTACTTC
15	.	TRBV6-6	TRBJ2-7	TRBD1	CASRDRDRASYEQYF	TGTGCCAGCAGGGACCGGGACAGGGCATCCTACGAGCAGTACTTC
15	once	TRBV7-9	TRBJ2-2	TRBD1	CASSSTQGYTGELFF	TGTGCCAGCAGCTCAACACAGGGGTACACCGGGGAGCTGTTTTTT
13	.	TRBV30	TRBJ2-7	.	CAWSVGDTYEQYF	TGTGCCTGGAGTGTAGGGGACACCTACGAGCAGTACTTC
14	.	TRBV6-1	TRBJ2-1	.	CASSEDGGRDEQFF	TGTGCCAGCAGTGAAGATGGAGGGCGAGATGAGCAGTTCTTC
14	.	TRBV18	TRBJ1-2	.	CASSPWTDEDGYTF	TGTGCCAGCTCACCCTGGACAGATGAGGATGGCTACACCTTC
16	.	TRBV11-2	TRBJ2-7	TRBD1	CASRQGHGQGAFEQYF	TGTGCCAGCAGACAGGGTCATGGACAGGGGGCATTCGAGCAGTACTTC
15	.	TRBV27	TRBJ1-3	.	CASAEYSSSGNTIYF	TGTGCCAGCGCAGAATACAGCTCCTCTGGAAACACCATATATTTT